These 8 T cell receptor beta chains were sequenced from one sample in a study of T cell responses to AZD1222 COVID-19 vaccine. Profiling relied on immunoSEQ multiplex PCR, and the TCRdb table lists in-frame clones only, not all of them. Here the sample spans 95,000 to 150,000 clones, less than 90% being singletons. The sample in question was peripheral blood, obtained on day 0 of AZD1222 vaccination. These receptors were collected from an adult in good health.

CDR3 in DNA: TGTGCCAGCAGCGGACAACAGGGGTATGAGCAGTTCTTC. It translates to CASSGQQGYEQFF. This chain uses TRBV11-1 with TRBJ2-1; 7 bases match TRBD1. CDR1 SGHAT and CDR2 FQDESV come from the germline V gene (reference sequence). V gave up 5 bases and J gave up 8 bases; unmatched junction bases: 6. This CDR3 comprises 13 residues.

The chain uses TRBV25-1 and TRBJ2-7, with TRBD1 identical over 7 bases. CDR3 length: 15 residues. Trimming at V came to 1 base and at J to 5 bases, leaving 8 bases not matched to a gene. Germline CDR1 reads MGHDK; CDR2 reads SYGVNS. CDR3 coding DNA: TGTGCCAGCAGTGAATCCAGGGGGTTGGACAACGAGCAGTACTTC. This codes for CASSESRGLDNEQYF.

V usage is TRBV18 and J usage is TRBJ1-5; D gene uncertain. The germline V and J ends were trimmed by 4 bases and 8 bases, with 27 bases remaining between them. The CDR3 consists of 18 residues. Germline V gives CDR1 KGHSH, CDR2 LQKENI. The CDR3, as DNA: TGTGCCAGCTCACAACGAAACATAAGGCGGGCGGGGTTTAAGCCCCAGCATTTT. This sequence encodes CASSQRNIRRAGFKPQHF.

J is TRBJ2-1 and V is TRBV6-6; maybe TRBD2 (6 bases). Germline V lookup: CDR1 MNHNY, CDR2 SVGAGI (reference sequence). The CDR3 loop spans 13 amino acids. Trimming left V 11 bases short and J 6 bases short, with 17 bases between. CDR3: CAAAGTVGNEQFF. The DNA of the CDR3 is TGTGCCGCTGCGGGGACGGTCGGCAATGAGCAGTTCTTC.

The chain recombines TRBV11-2 with TRBJ2-7; D not resolved. CDR1 and CDR2 from the germline V gene are SGHAT and FQNNGV. Trimming took 1 base from V and 3 from J, leaving 7 bases between them. This CDR3 has 13 amino acids. CDR3 DNA: TGTGCCAGCAGCTTAGGGGCAAGCTACGAGCAGTACTTC. It encodes CASSLGASYEQYF.

The chain's CDR3 is CASSETFNYGYTF. DNA for the CDR3: TGTGCCAGCAGTGAAACATTCAACTATGGCTACACCTTC. The J gene is TRBJ1-2, the V gene TRBV6-1; D remains unclear. Germline V gene lookup returns CDR1 MNHNS and CDR2 SASEGT. The CDR3 covers 13 residues. Trimming stripped 2 bases from V and 2 bases from J, with 6 bases between.

The rearrangement uses TRBV6-5 and TRBJ1-1; D remains ambiguous. Germline CDR1 and CDR2: MNHEY and SVGAGI. V lost 0 bases and J 3 bases, leaving 5 bases between the germline ends. CDR3 length: 13 residues. DNA for the CDR3: TGTGCCAGCAGTTACTCGGGCTACACTGAAGCTTTCTTT. Its protein product is CASSYSGYTEAFF.

This clone came up a few times. The rearrangement uses TRBV29-1 and TRBJ1-3; tentative D call: TRBD1 (6 bases). Trimming stripped 5 bases from V and 0 bases from J, with 11 bases between. This CDR3 comprises 14 residues. Germline V gene data show CDR1 as SQVTM and CDR2 as ANQGSEA. CDR3 region: CSVMGGLSGNTIYF. Here the CDR3 DNA reads TGCAGCGTTATGGGGGGCCTCTCTGGAAACACCATATATTTT.